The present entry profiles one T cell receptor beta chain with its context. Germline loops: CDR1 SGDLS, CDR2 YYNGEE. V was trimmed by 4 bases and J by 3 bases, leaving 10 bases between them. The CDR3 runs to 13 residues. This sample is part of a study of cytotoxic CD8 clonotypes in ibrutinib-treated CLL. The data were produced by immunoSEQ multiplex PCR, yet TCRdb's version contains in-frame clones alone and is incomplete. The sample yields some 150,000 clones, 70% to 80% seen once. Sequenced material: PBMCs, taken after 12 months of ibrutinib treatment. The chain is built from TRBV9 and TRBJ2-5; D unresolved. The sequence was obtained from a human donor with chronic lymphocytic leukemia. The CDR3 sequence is CASSPNLKETQYF. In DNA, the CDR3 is TGTGCCAGCAGCCCCAACCTTAAAGAGACCCAGTACTTC.